This TCR beta chain was sequenced for a study of cytomegalovirus exposure and HLA in healthy donors. Overall study findings and caveats: Later on, a genetic analysis was performed. It linked a missense variant in DCLRE1C with V- and J-gene trimming of TCR beta. An analysis was carried out later, and it reportedly showed fewer N-insertions in an Asian-associated ancestry cluster than the 666-donor mean.

Both 60 Vbeta primers and 13 Jbeta primers went into the PCR. Measured with immunoSEQ multiplex PCR; TCRdb has only the in-frame clones, and not every one. In the table there are approximately 88,000 clones, over 75% of which are singletons. On this clone: Its antigen is unidentified.

The source material was PBMCs. The receptor's source is a man between 18 and 29 years old in good health and CMV-seronegative.

The CDR3 spells CASSRWTGPTGELFF. CDR3 DNA: TGTGCCAGCAGCCGGTGGACAGGGCCCACCGGGGAGCTGTTTTTT. The chain couples TRBV14 to TRBJ2-2; TRBD1 matches at 8 bases. Germline V lookup: CDR1 SGHDN, CDR2 FVKESK. This CDR3 is 15 amino acids long. The J segment lost 4 bases and the V segment lost 4 bases, leaving 5 bases of the junction unmatched.